This T cell receptor (beta chain) was recorded in a study of T cells in Graves' hyperthyroidism and ophthalmopathy. Study-wide results and limits: A 13 V-J signature model discriminated ophthalmopathy versus stable hyperthyroidism.

V dropped 5 bases and J dropped 1 base, with 15 bases sitting between them. The CDR3 is 15 residues long. Looked up from germline, CDR1 is MNHEY and CDR2 is SMNVEV (reference sequence). Authors of the study amplified TCR beta CDR3 regions from RNA transcripts. The HTBI primer set was used in a first-round RT-PCR of the TCR CDR3. TCRdb fed the multiplex PCR reads into MiXCR, producing one record per CDR3 protein. The sample records about 480,000 distinct CDR3 sequences, roughly an eighth being singletons. This clonotype was observed many times. Its antigen is not identified. Patients aged 18 to 65 had newly diagnosed hyperthyroidism of under 2 months' duration. The study excluded patients with uncontrolled infection, other autoimmune disease, pregnancy or lactation. The PBMCs had their origin in roughly 9.8 ml of fresh peripheral blood.

V is TRBV27 and J is TRBJ2-7; D possibly corresponds to TRBD2 (6 bases). The source is a woman under 30 with Graves' hyperthyroidism. Sequenced input: blood. The CDR3 is CASSETAGRSYEQYF. DNA for the CDR3: TGTGCCAGCAGTGAGACAGCGGGTAGATCCTACGAGCAGTACTTC.